A selection of T cell receptor beta chains follows, all from one sample in a study of shared clonotypes between healthy human individuals. The method was immunoSEQ multiplex PCR; TCRdb's version includes in-frame clones alone and lacks a portion of them. The data show some 2.1 million clones, roughly 95% seen once. The specimen was naive CD8+ T cells sorted from blood. The receptor set was obtained from a man younger than 35 in good health. Each CDR3 is given with its conserved first and last residue. The D gene is left open where the match is weak. Clone size is stated in some rows and not others, as once, few, many or a class when expanded.

DNA	CDR3	length	D	size	V	J
TGTGCCAGCAGCTTAGATTTCGACGAGCAGTACTTC	CASSLDFDEQYF	12	NA	NA	TRBV7-9	TRBJ2-7
TGCGCCAGCAGCCCCACAGGGGTCGGGGAGCTGTTTTTT	CASSPTGVGELFF	13	TRBD1	NA	TRBV5-1	TRBJ2-2
TGTGCCAGTAGTATGGCAGGCTTCTCCTACAATGAGCAGTTCTTC	CASSMAGFSYNEQFF	15	NA	once	TRBV19	TRBJ2-1
TGCGCCAGCAGCCCTGGACCTACTCTTGGCTACACCTTC	CASSPGPTLGYTF	13	NA	NA	TRBV4-1	TRBJ1-2
TGTGCCAGCAGTGATTATTCCGGGACAGTTCTCGACGAGCAGTACTTC	CASSDYSGTVLDEQYF	16	TRBD1	NA	TRBV6-1	TRBJ2-7
TGTGCCAGCAGTGAAGTCGATAAAAGGGGCTATGGCTACACCTTC	CASSEVDKRGYGYTF	15	NA	NA	TRBV6-1	TRBJ1-2
TGTGCCATCAGTGAGGGACTAGCGGGGGGGCGCTCCTACAATGAGCAGTTCTTC	CAISEGLAGGRSYNEQFF	18	TRBD2	NA	TRBV10-3	TRBJ2-1
TGCAGCGTTGAAAGAGGGGGAAATGAGCAGTTCTTC	CSVERGGNEQFF	12	NA	NA	TRBV29-1	TRBJ2-1
TGCGCCAGCACCTCCACGAACCTCTATGAAGCTTTCTTT	CASTSTNLYEAFF	13	NA	NA	TRBV5-1	TRBJ1-1
TGTGCCAGCAGTTTATGGGCAGGGGGCATCGACGAGCAGTACTTC	CASSLWAGGIDEQYF	15	TRBD1	NA	TRBV28	TRBJ2-7
TGTGCCAGCAGCTCCCTAGCGGGGGGATACAATGAGCAGTTCTTC	CASSSLAGGYNEQFF	15	TRBD2	NA	TRBV11-2	TRBJ2-1
TGTGCCAGCAGCGTACCCCGGCGGGAGGAGAGCACAGATACGCAGTATTTT	CASSVPRREESTDTQYF	17	TRBD2	NA	TRBV9	TRBJ2-3
TGTGCCAGCCTAAGTATTTGGGGAGCAGATACGCAGTATTTT	CASLSIWGADTQYF	14	NA	NA	TRBV27	TRBJ2-3
TGTGCCAGCAGCGTAGACGATAGCGTCTCCTACGAGCAGTACTTC	CASSVDDSVSYEQYF	15	NA	once	TRBV9	TRBJ2-7
TGCGCCAGCAGCCAAGTACCCAGGGTGGGGGAGACCCAGTACTTC	CASSQVPRVGETQYF	15	NA	NA	TRBV4-1	TRBJ2-5
TGTGCCACCAGCAGAGTTGGACAGCTGGAGACCCAGTACTTC	CATSRVGQLETQYF	14	NA	NA	TRBV15	TRBJ2-5
TGCGCCAGCAGCTGGGTAACCGGGACAGACCCCTACACCTTC	CASSWVTGTDPYTF	14	TRBD1	once	TRBV5-1	TRBJ1-2
TGTGCCAGCAGCGTTGGACAGGACAATCAGCCCCAGCATTTT	CASSVGQDNQPQHF	14	TRBD1	once	TRBV5-6	TRBJ1-5
TGTGCCAGCAGTGCCTCCCCCCCCTGGGGGGTCTATGGCTACACCTTC	CASSASPPWGVYGYTF	16	NA	NA	TRBV27	TRBJ1-2
TGTGCCAGCAGCCCTCCCAGCGGGGTCGGGAACGAGCAGTACTTC	CASSPPSGVGNEQYF	15	TRBD2	NA	TRBV7-9	TRBJ2-7